This T cell receptor beta chain was found in a study of T cell responses to AZD1222 COVID-19 vaccine. Study results and caveats: A rise in Spike-specific TCR breadth and depth followed two AZD1222 doses. CD4 TCRs associated with vaccination spanned spike, dominating at 160-218 and 743-854. Reports say nearly half of spike-specific TCRs go after unmutated variant regions. It was only after the peak T cell response that any repertoires were sampled.

This clone was seen a handful of times. The antigen remains undetermined. Assay: immunoSEQ multiplex PCR; the TCRdb copy retains only in-frame clones and omits some. Among tens of thousands of clones listed, more than 75% were seen once. CDR1 and CDR2 (germline): MGHRA, YSYEKL. V was clipped by 0 bases and J by 13 bases, with 15 bases between them. The CDR3 has 13 residues. V and J are TRBV4-1 and TRBJ1-2, with D perhaps TRBD1 (6 bases). This TCR was recovered from an adult in good health. Sequencing was performed on peripheral blood, taken on day 0 of AZD1222 vaccination. The CDR3 is CASSQDEGVKSTF. CDR3 nucleotides: TGCGCCAGCAGCCAAGATGAGGGGGTCAAAAGCACCTTC.